Listed below are T cell receptor beta chains from one sample, sequenced in a study of Graves' ophthalmopathy and Graves' hyperthyroidism. TCRdb independently ran MiXCR on the multiplex PCR reads; one entry per CDR3 protein. The table has about 740,000 distinct CDR3 sequences, roughly 41% seen once. The source material was peripheral blood. Source of these receptors: an adult man with Graves' ophthalmopathy. CDR3s include the opening cysteine and the closing phenylalanine or tryptophan. Each record gives: D gene, J gene, V gene, clone size, CDR3 DNA, CDR3 protein. D genes are given only for firm matches. Clone size appears in some rows only: once, few, many, or a class for an expanded clone.

TRBD2,TRBJ2-2,TRBV7-2,few,TGTGCCAGTGGGACGGGAGGGCTCACCGGGGAGCTGTTTTTT,CASGTGGLTGELFF
-,TRBJ1-5,TRBV20-1,many,TGCAGTGCTAGCGTAAGGGTCGGTCAGCCCCAGCATTTT,CSASVRVGQPQHF
TRBD2,TRBJ2-7,TRBV12-3/TRBV12-4,few,TGTGCCAGCAGTTTAGATCTTAGCGGGGGCCCCAACTACGAGCAGTACTTC,CASSLDLSGGPNYEQYF
-,TRBJ1-1,TRBV6-5,-,TGTGCCAGCAGTTACAGGGGAATGAACACTGAAGCTTTCTTT,CASSYRGMNTEAFF
-,TRBJ2-5,TRBV9,-,TGTGCCAGCAGCGTAGTGGGAAAGCAGACCCAGTACTTC,CASSVVGKQTQYF
-,TRBJ1-4,TRBV15,-,TGTGCCACCAGCAGAGGGACTACAACTAATGAAAAACTGTTTTTT,CATSRGTTTNEKLFF
-,TRBJ1-1,TRBV15,many,TGTGCCACCAGCCTAAAAAGGGTTTTGAACACTGAAGCTTTCTTT,CATSLKRVLNTEAFF
TRBD1,TRBJ2-7,TRBV7-2,-,TGTGCCAGCAGCGGGGACAGGGCCTCCTACGAGCAGTACTTC,CASSGDRASYEQYF
-,TRBJ1-1,TRBV7-9,many,TGTGCCAGCAGCTTAGCAAGCGGGAACACTGAAGCTTTCTTT,CASSLASGNTEAFF
-,TRBJ2-3,TRBV29-1,-,TGCAGCGGGGAAAAAACAGATACGCAGTATTTT,CSGEKTDTQYF
TRBD1,TRBJ2-2,TRBV9,few,TGTGCCAGCAGCGTAGGTGACAGGGCGTTCATCGGGGAGCTGTTTTTT,CASSVGDRAFIGELFF
TRBD2,TRBJ2-5,TRBV2,-,TGTGCCAGCAGCTTGGGACTAGACACAGAGACCCAGTACTTC,CASSLGLDTETQYF
TRBD1,TRBJ1-6,TRBV4-3,-,TGCGCCAGCAGCCAAGATAGCGGACAGGGGAATTCACCCCTCCACTTT,CASSQDSGQGNSPLHF
-,TRBJ1-2,TRBV25-1,once,TGTGCCTGGAGTGACCCCCCGGGGGACTATGGCTACACCTTC,CAWSDPPGDYGYTF
-,TRBJ1-3,TRBV7-9,few,TGTGCCAGCAGCTCCCGCACCGTAACCTCTGGAAACACCATATATTTT,CASSSRTVTSGNTIYF
TRBD1,TRBJ1-2,TRBV5-6,-,TGTGCCAGCAGCTTGCCAGGGGGTGAGGGTGTGCCTGATGGCTACACCTTC,CASSLPGGEGVPDGYTF
TRBD1,TRBJ2-7,TRBV20-1,few,TGCAGTGCCACAGGGGATAAGGCCTTCGAGCAGTACTTC,CSATGDKAFEQYF
TRBD1,TRBJ2-7,TRBV2,few,TGTGCCAGCAGTTTAAGGACAGGGGGGGAGCAGTACTTC,CASSLRTGGEQYF
-,TRBJ2-5,TRBV2,-,TGTGCCAGCACAATGACGGAGACCCAGTACTTC,CASTMTETQYF
TRBD1,TRBJ1-2,TRBV25-1,-,TGTGCCAGCAGTGCCCTTGGGGACAGGGGAATATATGGCTACACCTTC,CASSALGDRGIYGYTF
-,TRBJ1-6,TRBV5-1,few,TGCGCCAGCAGTCGAAAGACGGAAACTAATTCACCCCTCCACTTT,CASSRKTETNSPLHF
TRBD1,TRBJ2-7,TRBV20-1,few,TGCAGTGCTAGAGGGTGGGACAGGTCCTACGAGCAGTACTTC,CSARGWDRSYEQYF
TRBD1,TRBJ1-1,TRBV7-2,-,TGTGCCAGCAGCCTCGACAGGGGTGGTGACACTGAAGCTTTCTTT,CASSLDRGGDTEAFF
TRBD1,TRBJ1-2,TRBV29-1,many,TGCAGCATACAAACAGGGGTCGATGGCTACACCTTC,CSIQTGVDGYTF
-,TRBJ2-2,TRBV10-3,few,TGTGCCATCAGTCAACAGCCGAACACCGGGGAGCTGTTTTTT,CAISQQPNTGELFF
-,TRBJ1-5,TRBV24-1,-,TGTGCCAACAGTACCGCCGTCGATAGCAATCAGCCCCAGCATTTT,CANSTAVDSNQPQHF
-,TRBJ1-1,TRBV19,many,TGTGCCAGTAGCACAGCGGGGACTGAAGCTTTCTTT,CASSTAGTEAFF